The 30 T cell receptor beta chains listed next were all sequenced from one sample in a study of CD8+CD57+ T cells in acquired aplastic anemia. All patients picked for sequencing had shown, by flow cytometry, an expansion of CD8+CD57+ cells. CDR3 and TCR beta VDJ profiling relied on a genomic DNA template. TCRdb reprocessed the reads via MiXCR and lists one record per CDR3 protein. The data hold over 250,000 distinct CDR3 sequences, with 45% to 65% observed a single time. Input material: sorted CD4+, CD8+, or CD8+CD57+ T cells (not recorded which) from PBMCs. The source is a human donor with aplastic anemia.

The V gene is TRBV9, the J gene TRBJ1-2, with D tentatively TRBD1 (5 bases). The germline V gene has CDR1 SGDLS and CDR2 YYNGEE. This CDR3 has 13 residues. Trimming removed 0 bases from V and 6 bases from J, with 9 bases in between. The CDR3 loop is CASSVGQGDGYTF. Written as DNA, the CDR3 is TGTGCCAGCAGCGTAGGGCAGGGAGATGGCTACACCTTC.

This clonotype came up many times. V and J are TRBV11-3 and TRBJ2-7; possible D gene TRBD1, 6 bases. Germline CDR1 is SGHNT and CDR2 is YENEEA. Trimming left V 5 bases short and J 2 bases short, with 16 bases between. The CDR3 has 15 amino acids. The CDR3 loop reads CASSPDGTPPYEQYF. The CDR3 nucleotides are TGTGCCAGCAGCCCTGACGGGACACCACCCTACGAGCAGTACTTC. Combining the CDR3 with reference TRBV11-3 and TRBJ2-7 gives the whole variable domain EAGVVQSPRYKIIEKKQPVAFWCNPISGHNTLYWYLQNLGQGPELLIRYENEEAVDDSQLPKDRFSAERLKGVDSTLKIQPAELGDSAVYLCASSPDGTPPYEQYFGPGTRLTVT.

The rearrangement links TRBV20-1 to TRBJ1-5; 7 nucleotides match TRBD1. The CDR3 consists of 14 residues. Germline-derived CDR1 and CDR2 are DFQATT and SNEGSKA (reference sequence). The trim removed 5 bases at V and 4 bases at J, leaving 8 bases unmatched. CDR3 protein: CSAPGQAGNQPQHF. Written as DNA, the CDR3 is TGCAGTGCTCCAGGACAGGCTGGAAATCAGCCCCAGCATTTT.

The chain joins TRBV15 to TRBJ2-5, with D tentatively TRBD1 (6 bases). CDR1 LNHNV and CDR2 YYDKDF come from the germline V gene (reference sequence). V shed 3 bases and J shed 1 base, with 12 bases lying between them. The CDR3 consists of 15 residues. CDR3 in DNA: TGTGCCACCAGCAGGAGGACGACAGGCCAAGAGACCCAGTACTTC. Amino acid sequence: CATSRRTTGQETQYF.

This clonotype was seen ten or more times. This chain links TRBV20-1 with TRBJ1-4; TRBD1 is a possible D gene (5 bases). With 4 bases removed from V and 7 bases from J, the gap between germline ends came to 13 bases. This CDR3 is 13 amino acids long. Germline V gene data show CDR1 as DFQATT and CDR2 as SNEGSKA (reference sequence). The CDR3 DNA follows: TGCAGTGCTACTGCAGGGAGTCCTGAAAAACTGTTTTTT. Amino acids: CSATAGSPEKLFF.

CDR3: CAGGFSTDTQYF. Here the CDR3 DNA reads TGTGCCGGCGGTTTCAGCACAGATACGCAGTATTTT. The rearrangement uses TRBV2 and TRBJ2-3, with D uncertain. Germline V CDR1 and CDR2: SNHLY, FYNNEI. The CDR3 is made up of 12 amino acids. V dropped 11 bases and J dropped 0 bases, with 9 bases sitting between them.

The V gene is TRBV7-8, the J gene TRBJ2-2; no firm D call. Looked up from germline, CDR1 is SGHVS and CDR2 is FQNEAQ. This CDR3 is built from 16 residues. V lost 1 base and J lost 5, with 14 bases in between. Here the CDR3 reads CASSLEGNVRTGELFF. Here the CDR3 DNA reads TGTGCCAGCAGCTTAGAGGGTAACGTCAGGACCGGGGAGCTGTTTTTT.

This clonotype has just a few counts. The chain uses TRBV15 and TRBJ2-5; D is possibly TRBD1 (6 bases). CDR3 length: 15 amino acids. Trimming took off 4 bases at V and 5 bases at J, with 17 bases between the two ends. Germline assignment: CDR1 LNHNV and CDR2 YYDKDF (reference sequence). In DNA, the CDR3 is TGTGCCACCAGCACTCCTAGGGGGACGGGTGAGACCCAGTACTTC. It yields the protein CATSTPRGTGETQYF.

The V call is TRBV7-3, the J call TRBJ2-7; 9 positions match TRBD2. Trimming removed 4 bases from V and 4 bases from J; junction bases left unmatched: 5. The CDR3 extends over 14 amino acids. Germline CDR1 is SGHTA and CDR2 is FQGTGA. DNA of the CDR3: TGTGCCAGCAGCTACTACGCGGGGGGGTACGAGCAGTACTTC. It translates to CASSYYAGGYEQYF.

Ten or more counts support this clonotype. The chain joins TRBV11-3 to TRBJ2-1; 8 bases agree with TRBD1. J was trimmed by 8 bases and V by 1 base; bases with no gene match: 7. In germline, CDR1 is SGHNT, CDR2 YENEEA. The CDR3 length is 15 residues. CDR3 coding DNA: TGTGCCAGCAGCTTAGGGACAGGGATATGGGATGAGCAGTTCTTC. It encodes CASSLGTGIWDEQFF.

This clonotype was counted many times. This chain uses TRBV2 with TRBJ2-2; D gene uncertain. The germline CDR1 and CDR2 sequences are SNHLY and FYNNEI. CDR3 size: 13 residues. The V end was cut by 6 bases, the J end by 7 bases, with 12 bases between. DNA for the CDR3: TGTGCCAGCAGAGTGGAAACCTTCGGGGAGCTGTTTTTT. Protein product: CASRVETFGELFF.

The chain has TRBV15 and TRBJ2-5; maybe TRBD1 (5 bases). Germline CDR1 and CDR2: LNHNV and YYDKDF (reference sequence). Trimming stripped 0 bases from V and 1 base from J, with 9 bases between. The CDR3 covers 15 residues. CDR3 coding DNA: TGTGCCACCAGCAGAGATTCAGGGCCCCAAGAGACCCAGTACTTC. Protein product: CATSRDSGPQETQYF.

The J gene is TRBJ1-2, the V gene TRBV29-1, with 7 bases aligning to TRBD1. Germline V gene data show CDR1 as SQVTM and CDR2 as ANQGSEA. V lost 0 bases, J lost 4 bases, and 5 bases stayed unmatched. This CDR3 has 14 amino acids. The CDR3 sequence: CSVEEGQLAYGYTF. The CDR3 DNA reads TGCAGCGTTGAAGAGGGACAGCTTGCCTATGGCTACACCTTC.

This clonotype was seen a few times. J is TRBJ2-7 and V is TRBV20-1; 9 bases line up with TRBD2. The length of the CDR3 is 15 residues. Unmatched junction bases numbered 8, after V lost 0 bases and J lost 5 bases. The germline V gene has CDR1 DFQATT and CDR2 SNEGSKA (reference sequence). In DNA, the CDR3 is TGCAGTGCTAGAGATGGGGCGGGGGGGCCACACGAGCAGTACTTC. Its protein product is CSARDGAGGPHEQYF.

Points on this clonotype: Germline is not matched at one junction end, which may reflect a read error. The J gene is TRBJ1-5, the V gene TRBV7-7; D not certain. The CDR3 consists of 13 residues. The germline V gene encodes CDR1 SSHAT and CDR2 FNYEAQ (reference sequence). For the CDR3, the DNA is TGTGCTAGCAGCTTATCTACCCGGCAGCCCCAGCATTTT. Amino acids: CASSLSTRQPQHF.

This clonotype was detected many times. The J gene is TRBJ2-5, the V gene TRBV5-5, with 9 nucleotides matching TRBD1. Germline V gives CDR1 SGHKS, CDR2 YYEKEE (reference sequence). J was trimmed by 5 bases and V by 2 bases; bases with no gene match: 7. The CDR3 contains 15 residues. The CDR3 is CASSFTGQGSETQYF. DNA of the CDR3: TGTGCCAGCAGCTTTACCGGACAGGGGTCGGAGACCCAGTACTTC.

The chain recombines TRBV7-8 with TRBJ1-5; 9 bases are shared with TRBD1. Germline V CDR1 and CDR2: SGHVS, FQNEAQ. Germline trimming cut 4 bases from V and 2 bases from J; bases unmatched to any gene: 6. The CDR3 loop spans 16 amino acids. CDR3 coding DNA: TGTGCCAGCAGCTCGTTACAGGGGGCAGGCAATCAGCCCCAGCATTTT. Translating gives CASSSLQGAGNQPQHF.

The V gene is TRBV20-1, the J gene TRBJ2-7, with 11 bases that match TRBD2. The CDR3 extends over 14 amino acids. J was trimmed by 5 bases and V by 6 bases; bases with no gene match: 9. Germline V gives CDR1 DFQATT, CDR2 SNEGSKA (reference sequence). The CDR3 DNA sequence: TGCAGTGCCCATCGACTAGCGGGAACCAACGAGCAGTACTTC. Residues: CSAHRLAGTNEQYF.

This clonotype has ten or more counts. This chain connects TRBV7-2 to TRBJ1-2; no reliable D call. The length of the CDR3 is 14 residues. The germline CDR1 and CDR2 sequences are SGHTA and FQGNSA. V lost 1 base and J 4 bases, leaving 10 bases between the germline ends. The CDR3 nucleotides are TGTACCAGCAGCTTAGTCCATCAAGGCTATGGCTACACCTTC. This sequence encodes CTSSLVHQGYGYTF.

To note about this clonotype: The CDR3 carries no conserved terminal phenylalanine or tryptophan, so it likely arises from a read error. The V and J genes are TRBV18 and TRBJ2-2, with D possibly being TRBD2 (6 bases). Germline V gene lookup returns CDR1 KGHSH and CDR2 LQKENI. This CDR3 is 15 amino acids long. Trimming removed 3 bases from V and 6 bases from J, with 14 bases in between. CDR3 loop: CASSPGEEGPGELFS. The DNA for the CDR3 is TGTGCCAGCTCACCCGGCGAGGAGGGGCCCGGGGAGCTGTTTTCT.

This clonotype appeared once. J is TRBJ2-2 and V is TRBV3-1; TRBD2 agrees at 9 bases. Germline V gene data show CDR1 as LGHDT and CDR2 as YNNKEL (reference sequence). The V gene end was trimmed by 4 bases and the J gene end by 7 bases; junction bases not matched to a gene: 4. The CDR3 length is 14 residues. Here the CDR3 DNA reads TGTGCCAGCAGCCGCGGGGGGGCCGGCGGGGAGCTGTTTTTT. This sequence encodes CASSRGGAGGELFF.

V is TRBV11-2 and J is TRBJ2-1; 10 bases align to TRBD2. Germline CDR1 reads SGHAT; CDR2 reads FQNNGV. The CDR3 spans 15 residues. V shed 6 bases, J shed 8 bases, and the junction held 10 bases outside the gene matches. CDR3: CASSVPGLAFYEQFF. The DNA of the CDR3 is TGTGCCAGCAGTGTACCGGGACTAGCGTTCTATGAGCAGTTCTTC.

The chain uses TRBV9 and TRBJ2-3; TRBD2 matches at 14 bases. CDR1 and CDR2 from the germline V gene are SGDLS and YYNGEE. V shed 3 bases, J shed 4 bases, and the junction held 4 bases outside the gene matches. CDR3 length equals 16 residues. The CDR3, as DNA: TGTGCCAGCAGCGCACCGACTAGCGGGAGGGCAGATACGCAGTATTTT. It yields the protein CASSAPTSGRADTQYF.

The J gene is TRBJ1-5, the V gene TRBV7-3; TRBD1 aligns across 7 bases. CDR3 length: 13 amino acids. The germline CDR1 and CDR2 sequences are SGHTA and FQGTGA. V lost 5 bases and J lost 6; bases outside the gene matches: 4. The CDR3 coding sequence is TGTGCCAGCAGCCGAGGGGACAGTCAGCCCCAGCATTTT. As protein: CASSRGDSQPQHF.

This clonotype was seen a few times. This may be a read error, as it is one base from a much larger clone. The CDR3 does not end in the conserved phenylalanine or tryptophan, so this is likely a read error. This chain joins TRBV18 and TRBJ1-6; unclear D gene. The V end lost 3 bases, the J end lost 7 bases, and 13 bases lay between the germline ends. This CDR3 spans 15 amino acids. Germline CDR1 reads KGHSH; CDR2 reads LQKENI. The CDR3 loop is CASSPKQSTNSPLHS. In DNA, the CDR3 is TGTGCCAGCTCACCTAAACAGAGCACGAATTCACCCCTCCACTCT.

CDR3 amino acids: CAISSILAGANGELFF. The DNA for the CDR3 is TGTGCCATCAGTTCCATACTAGCGGGGGCTAACGGGGAGCTGTTTTTT. The J gene is TRBJ2-2, the V gene TRBV10-3; 11 bases are a match to TRBD2. The germline CDR1 and CDR2 sequences are ENHRY and SYGVKD. With 5 bases clipped from V and 7 bases from J, the junction kept 9 bases outside the gene matches. The CDR3 totals 16 residues.

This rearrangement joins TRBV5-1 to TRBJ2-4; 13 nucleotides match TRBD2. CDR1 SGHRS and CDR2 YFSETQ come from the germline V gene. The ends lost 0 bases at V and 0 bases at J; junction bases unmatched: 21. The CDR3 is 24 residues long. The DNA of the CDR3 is TGCGCCAGCAGCTTGGCCTCCGCAGGGGGCGGACTAGCGGGAGTGTTAGTAGCCAAAAACATTCAGTACTTC. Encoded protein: CASSLASAGGGLAGVLVAKNIQYF.

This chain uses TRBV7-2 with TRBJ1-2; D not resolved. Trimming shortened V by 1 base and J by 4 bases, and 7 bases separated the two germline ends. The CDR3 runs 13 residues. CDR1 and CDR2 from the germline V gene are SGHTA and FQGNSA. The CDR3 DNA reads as TGTGCCAGCAGCTTAGATCGGATCTATGGCTACACCTTC. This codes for CASSLDRIYGYTF. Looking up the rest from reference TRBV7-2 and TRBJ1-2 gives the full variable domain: GAGVSQSPSNKVTEKGKDVELRCDPISGHTALYWYRQSLGQGLEFLIYFQGNSAPDKSGLPSDRFSAERTGGSVSTLTIQRTQQEDSAVYLCASSLDRIYGYTFGSGTRLTVV.

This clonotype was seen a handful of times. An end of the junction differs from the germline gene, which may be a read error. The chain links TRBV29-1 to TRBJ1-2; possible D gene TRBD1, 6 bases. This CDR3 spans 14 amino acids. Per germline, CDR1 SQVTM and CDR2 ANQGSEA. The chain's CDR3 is CSVEPTGSNYGYAF. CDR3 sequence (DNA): TGCAGCGTTGAACCGACAGGTTCTAACTATGGCTACGCCTTC.

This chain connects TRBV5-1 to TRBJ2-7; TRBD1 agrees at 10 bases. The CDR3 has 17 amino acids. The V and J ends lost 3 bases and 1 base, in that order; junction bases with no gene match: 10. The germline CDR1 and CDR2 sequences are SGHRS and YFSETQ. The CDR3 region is CASSSRSGQGFSYEQYF. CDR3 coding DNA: TGCGCCAGCAGCTCCCGATCGGGACAGGGGTTTTCCTACGAGCAGTACTTC.